The T cell receptor beta chain under discussion was sequenced for a study of spatial heterogeneity in lung cancer. Turning to the study itself: Combinations of a unique TCR and a UMI were tallied in raw reads, and on average each appeared more than ten times.

V trimming: 1 base; J trimming: 4 bases; junction bases outside the gene matches: 1. This CDR3 has 14 residues. Germline loops: CDR1 LNHDA, CDR2 SQIVND (reference sequence). Details on this clonotype: The antigen is not known.

Specified time point: sample taken at primary tumor resection. The donor population consisted of some 67 patients with untreated, early-stage non-small cell lung cancer. Study observations and caveats: The authors estimated that approximately 6.3% of tumor T cells were covered for alpha chains and approximately 13% for beta chains. Counts of expanded alpha and beta TCRs within tumors tracked the tumor nonsynonymous mutation count.

MiXCR, run by TCRdb on the 5' RACE reads, gives a single entry per CDR3 protein. The table records 11,000 to 15,000 distinct CDR3 sequences, 4.7% of them present only once. This sequence originates from a female donor with early-stage non-small cell lung cancer. Sequenced here: lung tumor tissue, sampled at surgery. The chain employs TRBV19 and TRBJ2-3; TRBD2 matches at 8 bases. The chain's CDR3 is CASSIGGGPDTQYF. CDR3 sequence (DNA): TGTGCCAGTAGTATAGGCGGGGGGCCAGATACGCAGTATTTT.